The 3 T cell receptor beta chains in this list originate from one sample, sequenced in a study of neurological immune-mediated disorders. TCRdb itself ran the 5' RACE reads through MiXCR, one entry per CDR3 protein. This sample has roughly 76,000 distinct CDR3 sequences, with 2.5% to 3.5% found just once. Sequencing input: PBMCs. The receptors were sampled from a woman aged 50 to 60 with multiple sclerosis.

This clonotype was recorded many times. CDR3 DNA sequence: TGTGCCACCAGCGAGGGGGCGTCCCGGCAGCAGTACTTC. The encoded protein is CATSEGASRQQYF. The chain uses TRBV24-1 and TRBJ2-7; 7 bases map to TRBD1. The junction had 10 bases not matched to a gene; V was cut back by 7 bases and J by 8 bases. Germline V gene lookup returns CDR1 KGHDR and CDR2 SFDVKD. This CDR3 has 13 residues.

This clonotype was detected many times. The chain links TRBV15 to TRBJ2-3; 12 bases match TRBD2. CDR1 is LNHNV and CDR2 is YYDKDF in the germline V gene (reference sequence). CDR3 length: 18 residues. After removal of 0 bases from V and 2 bases from J, the junction contained 6 bases not matched to a gene. CDR3 sequence: CATSRDRGTSGLTDTQYF. In DNA, the CDR3 is TGTGCCACCAGCAGAGATCGGGGGACTAGCGGGCTCACAGATACGCAGTATTTT.

This clonotype was counted ten times or more. This chain links TRBV7-2 with TRBJ2-2; 10 nucleotides match TRBD1. The CDR3 length is 15 residues. Germline V gene data show CDR1 as SGHTA and CDR2 as FQGNSA. J was trimmed by 7 bases and V by 5 bases; bases with no gene match: 7. CDR3: CASSPWDRGNGELFF. The CDR3 DNA is TGTGCCAGCAGCCCATGGGACAGGGGAAACGGGGAGCTGTTTTTT.